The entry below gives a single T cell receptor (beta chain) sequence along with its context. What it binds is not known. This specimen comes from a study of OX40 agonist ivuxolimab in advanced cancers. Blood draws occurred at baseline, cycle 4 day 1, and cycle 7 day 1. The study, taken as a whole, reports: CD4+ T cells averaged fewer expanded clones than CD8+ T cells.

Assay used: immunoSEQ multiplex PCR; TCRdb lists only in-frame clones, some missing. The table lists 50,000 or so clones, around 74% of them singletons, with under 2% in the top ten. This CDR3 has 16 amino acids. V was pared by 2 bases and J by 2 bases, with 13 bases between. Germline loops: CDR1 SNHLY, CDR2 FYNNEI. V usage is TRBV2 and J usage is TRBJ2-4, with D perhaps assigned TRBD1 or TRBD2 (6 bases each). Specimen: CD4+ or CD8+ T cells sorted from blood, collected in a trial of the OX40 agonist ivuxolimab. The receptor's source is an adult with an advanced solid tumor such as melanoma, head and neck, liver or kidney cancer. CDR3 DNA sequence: TGTGCCAGCAGTGAATGGGGGGCGCCTTCCAAAAACATTCAGTACTTC. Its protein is CASSEWGAPSKNIQYF.